Sequencing of this TCR beta chain was carried out in a study of blood T cell repertoires in COVID-19. In the source study's methods: How many nucleated cells were present was estimated from reference gene primer amplification. The protocol was immunoSEQ multiplex PCR, while the TCRdb copy is restricted to in-frame clones and leaves out a portion. V and J calls and clone size are copied from that table; D and trimming were computed from the DNA. The data show about 140,000 clones, approximately 84% seen once. The receptor's source is a woman of 80 years or more in a cohort sampled during active or convalescent COVID-19. Sequencing input: peripheral blood.

This CDR3 reads CSVIPTSGGGIRELFF. The DNA for the CDR3 is TGCAGCGTTATCCCAACTAGCGGGGGGGGAATTAGGGAGCTGTTTTTT. The chain recombines TRBV29-1 with TRBJ2-2; 13 bases line up with TRBD2. CDR3 size: 16 residues. The V segment lost 5 bases and the J segment 9 bases; nucleotides outside the gene matches: 12. The germline V gene encodes CDR1 SQVTM and CDR2 ANQGSEA.